The rows below give T cell receptor beta chains drawn from one sample of a study of molecular identifiers for immune sequencing clone quantification. TCRdb independently ran MiXCR on the PCR reads; one entry per CDR3 protein. The sample contains approximately 550,000 distinct CDR3 sequences, roughly 24% of which appear only once. The sample was naive CD8+ T cells from blood, with Jurkat cell RNA spiked in. The receptors stem from a human donor in good health. Some libraries in this study had Jurkat cell RNA spiked in. Both conserved end residues are part of each CDR3. D genes are given only for firm matches. Clone size appears in some rows only: once, few, many, or a class for an expanded clone.

CDR3nt,CDR3aa,abundance,j_gene,v_gene,d_gene
TGTGCCAGCAGCGAGGCAGGGCAAAACACCGGGGAGCTGTTTTTT,CASSEAGQNTGELFF,.,TRBJ2-2,TRBV13,.
TGTGCCAGCAGCCGAGAAACAAGCGGGAGGGCCTGGGATACGCAGTATTTT,CASSRETSGRAWDTQYF,many,TRBJ2-3,TRBV5-4,TRBD2
TGCGCCAGCAGCCAAGACCCATCTGAGGGGGAAAAACTGTTTTTT,CASSQDPSEGEKLFF,few,TRBJ1-4,TRBV4-1,.
TGTGCCAGCAGTGGGTCGGGACAGATAGGGACCCAGTACTTC,CASSGSGQIGTQYF,.,TRBJ2-5,TRBV6-5,TRBD1
TGTGCCAGCAGCCAAAGTGATAACTACAATGAGCAGTTCTTC,CASSQSDNYNEQFF,many,TRBJ2-1,TRBV3-1,.
TGTGCCACAGGGGCACAGGGAGAGACCGGGGAGCTGTTTTTT,CATGAQGETGELFF,.,TRBJ2-2,TRBV7-9,.
TGCGCCAGCAGCCGAGCGTACGGTTTCCGGTTAGACTACGAGCAGTACTTC,CASSRAYGFRLDYEQYF,few,TRBJ2-7,TRBV4-3,.
TGTGCCAGCAGTTTAGGACACTTCACAGATACGCAGTATTTT,CASSLGHFTDTQYF,few,TRBJ2-3,TRBV6-5,.
TGTGCCAGCAGCCCCCGAGTAGGGGGTCTCACAGATACGCAGTATTTT,CASSPRVGGLTDTQYF,many,TRBJ2-3,TRBV7-2,.
TGTGCCAGCAGCTTGTGGCTTTCCTACGAGCAGTACTTC,CASSLWLSYEQYF,many,TRBJ2-7,TRBV5-6,.
TGTGCCATCAGCCCAGACGGGCCCCGGGGGAACACTGAAGCTTTCTTT,CAISPDGPRGNTEAFF,few,TRBJ1-1,TRBV10-3,.
TGTGCCAGCGGCCTAAACAGGGGGTATACTGAAGCTTTCTTT,CASGLNRGYTEAFF,.,TRBJ1-1,TRBV6-6,TRBD1
TGTGCCAGCAGCCCTACTAGGGTCTACGAGCAGTACTTC,CASSPTRVYEQYF,.,TRBJ2-7,TRBV27,.
TGTGCCAGCAGTTACTTGGACACAGAAACCGAGCAGTACTTC,CASSYLDTETEQYF,.,TRBJ2-7,TRBV6-2/TRBV6-3,.
TGTGCCAGCAGCGGCGGACAGGGGTACCAAGAGACCCAGTACTTC,CASSGGQGYQETQYF,.,TRBJ2-5,TRBV5-3,TRBD1
TGTGCCAGCAGCTCAGTTTTAGATACGCAGTATTTT,CASSSVLDTQYF,.,TRBJ2-3,TRBV7-9,.
TGCGCCAGCAGCCGGGACAGGGGGCAGTACGAGCAGTGCTTC,CASSRDRGQYEQCF,few,TRBJ2-7,TRBV4-3,TRBD1
TGTGCCAGCAGCTTATTGGCGGGAACAGGACAGCCCCAGCATTTT,CASSLLAGTGQPQHF,many,TRBJ1-5,TRBV7-8,.
TGCGCCAGCAGCCCAGACAGGGGGTCATACTACGAGCAGTACTTC,CASSPDRGSYYEQYF,.,TRBJ2-7,TRBV4-1,TRBD1
TGTGACAGCACCCCGACAGGAGATAACACTGAAGCTTTCTTT,CDSTPTGDNTEAFF,.,TRBJ1-1,TRBV12-3/TRBV12-4,.
TGTGCCATCAGTGAATTCTCGACCGGAGGTACTAGCACAGATACGCAGTATTTT,CAISEFSTGGTSTDTQYF,once,TRBJ2-3,TRBV10-3,.
TGTGCCAGCAGCTTAACCCCAACTAGCTTCGCCTCCGACGAGCAGTACTTC,CASSLTPTSFASDEQYF,.,TRBJ2-7,TRBV7-3,.
TGTGCCAGCAGTTTCCTGGGGAGAGTCCACGAGCAGTACTTC,CASSFLGRVHEQYF,.,TRBJ2-7,TRBV27,.
TGTGCCAGCAGTGAATATGGGGATAGCGGCACAGATACGCAGTATTTT,CASSEYGDSGTDTQYF,many,TRBJ2-3,TRBV6-1,.
TGCAGTGCTAGTGCCGGGGTCTACGAGCAGTACTTC,CSASAGVYEQYF,.,TRBJ2-7,TRBV20-1,.
TGCAGTGCCTGCGAGCGGGAGTTAGATACGCAGTATTTT,CSACERELDTQYF,.,TRBJ2-3,TRBV20-1,TRBD2
TGTGCCAGCAGCGTAGAGGCTAGTTGGTCCGGGGAGCTGTTTTTT,CASSVEASWSGELFF,few,TRBJ2-2,TRBV9,.
TGCAGCGTTGAAGGGGGCAGGCCGTACCCCTATGGCTACACCTTC,CSVEGGRPYPYGYTF,many,TRBJ1-2,TRBV29-1,.
TGCAGTGCTACCCTAGCGGGAGCCTTCGACGAGCAGTACTTC,CSATLAGAFDEQYF,few,TRBJ2-7,TRBV20-1,TRBD2
TGTGCCAGCAGTTACACCCAGGTTAACTATGGCTACACCTTC,CASSYTQVNYGYTF,.,TRBJ1-2,TRBV6-5,.
TGTGCCACCAGTGATTTAGGTCGCGAGCAGTACTTC,CATSDLGREQYF,few,TRBJ2-7,TRBV24-1,.
TGCGCCAGCAGCACGGGACTAGCGGGAGCTCGCGTCGTCACAGATGCGCAGTATTTT,CASSTGLAGARVVTDAQYF,.,TRBJ2-3,TRBV5-1,TRBD2
TGTGCCAGCGGCCAGGTAAGTGGAACTGGGTATGGGTACACCTTC,CASGQVSGTGYGYTF,.,TRBJ1-2,TRBV3-1,.
TGTGCCAGTAGTATCGCAGGTCCGGACGAGCAGTGCTTC,CASSIAGPDEQCF,.,TRBJ2-7,TRBV19,.
TGTGCCAGCAGCCAGGTTAGCGGTAGTGAGCAGTTCTTC,CASSQVSGSEQFF,many,TRBJ2-1,TRBV14,.
TGTGCCAGCCATTTTTTTCCGGACACTGAAGCTTTCTTT,CASHFFPDTEAFF,.,TRBJ1-1,TRBV27,.
TGTGCCAGCAGTGAGAACCTAGCTCCCGGCACAGATACGCAGTATTTT,CASSENLAPGTDTQYF,many,TRBJ2-3,TRBV2,.
TGTGCCAGGAGCCAGACGGGCAGAGAAGGCTACACCTTC,CARSQTGREGYTF,.,TRBJ1-2,TRBV28,.
TGTGCCAGCAGCTTGGCCAGAAGCCTCTCTGGAAACACCATATATTTT,CASSLARSLSGNTIYF,.,TRBJ1-3,TRBV7-2,.
TGTGCCAGCAGCTTAGTGAGGGACGACGAGCAGTACTTC,CASSLVRDDEQYF,many,TRBJ2-7,TRBV7-9,.
TGTGCCAGCAAGCCAATAATAACTAGCGGGAACACAGATACGCAGTATTTT,CASKPIITSGNTDTQYF,.,TRBJ2-3,TRBV6-5,TRBD2
TGTGCCAGCAGCGTAGGGGAATCGAGAACCGGGGAGCTGTTTTTT,CASSVGESRTGELFF,.,TRBJ2-2,TRBV9,.
TGTGCCAGTAGTTTCCAGGGGGCTGTTAATGAGCAGTTCTTC,CASSFQGAVNEQFF,few,TRBJ2-1,TRBV19,TRBD1
TGTGCCAGCAGCGAGAAACAAGCAACTAATGAAAAACTGTTTTTT,CASSEKQATNEKLFF,few,TRBJ1-4,TRBV7-9,.
TGTGCCTGGAGTCCCCGCAGGGCCTATACCAAAACCGAGCAGTACTTC,CAWSPRRAYTKTEQYF,few,TRBJ2-7,TRBV30,.
TGTGCCAGCAGCCCCCGGGGGGGGATCAATCAGCCCCAGCATTTT,CASSPRGGINQPQHF,few,TRBJ1-5,TRBV7-6,.
TGTGCCAGCAGTTTTCTCCCAGAGCGGGGCTACGAGCAGTACTTC,CASSFLPERGYEQYF,.,TRBJ2-7,TRBV6-2/TRBV6-3,TRBD2
TGTGCCAGCAGTTACTCCGGGACAGAATATAATTCACCCCTCCACTTT,CASSYSGTEYNSPLHF,.,TRBJ1-6,TRBV6-5,TRBD1
TGTGCCAGCAGCGTGGAGGCGGGACTACAAGCGACCCAGTACTTC,CASSVEAGLQATQYF,.,TRBJ2-5,TRBV9,TRBD2
TGTGCCAGTAGTATAGATCTGAAGGACGGACAAAATGGCTACACCTTC,CASSIDLKDGQNGYTF,.,TRBJ1-2,TRBV19,.
TGTGCCAGCAGCTCGCCGGGACTAGCAGACGAGCCCCAGTACTTC,CASSSPGLADEPQYF,.,TRBJ2-5,TRBV7-2,TRBD2
TGCGCCAGCAGCCAGGGGACAGGAGATCAAGAAGGCTACACCTTC,CASSQGTGDQEGYTF,few,TRBJ1-2,TRBV4-3,TRBD1
TGCGCCAGCAGCACGGACAGGGGGGATGAAAAACTGTTTTTT,CASSTDRGDEKLFF,.,TRBJ1-4,TRBV4-1,TRBD1
TGTGCCAGCAGCCCTACTAGCGGAGACACAGATACGCAGTATTTT,CASSPTSGDTDTQYF,few,TRBJ2-3,TRBV7-9,TRBD2
TGTGCCAGCAGTTTCCGGGGCCCGCATGCTCAAAGCAATCAGCCCCAGCATTTT,CASSFRGPHAQSNQPQHF,few,TRBJ1-5,TRBV6-6,.
TGTGCCAGCTCACCAGGCCAGCTTTACTCCTACAATGAGCAGTTCTTC,CASSPGQLYSYNEQFF,.,TRBJ2-1,TRBV18,.
TGCGCCAGCAGCCTGATTCGGGGGACGGGGGAGCAGTACTTC,CASSLIRGTGEQYF,few,TRBJ2-7,TRBV4-1,.
TGTGCCAGCAGATCGGGACAGATAGAGGAGACCCAGTACTTC,CASRSGQIEETQYF,.,TRBJ2-5,TRBV6-2/TRBV6-3,TRBD1